This TCR beta chain derives from a study of blood T cell repertoires in COVID-19. Study-level information: Samples of COVID-19 (acute and convalescent) were obtained from the United States, Italy and Spain. T cells, B-cell-depleted T cells, or PBMCs supplied cDNA or gDNA.

Germline V gene sequence: CDR1 MDHEN, CDR2 SYDVKM. V was cut by 5 bases and J by 0 bases, with 14 bases left in between. The CDR3 contains 16 residues. In the original processing: Amplification of reference gene primers provided the estimated nucleated cell counts. Profiling relied on immunoSEQ multiplex PCR, and the TCRdb table lists in-frame clones only, not all of them. The V and J calls and clone size are taken from that table; D and trimming were inferred from the DNA. The data contain roughly 380,000 clones, about 88% of them singletons. This clonotype was sampled from a woman aged 40 to 49 with COVID-19, enrolled during active disease. Input material: peripheral blood. The genes are TRBV28 and TRBJ1-5, with no clear D. This CDR3 reads CASSPTVGDSNQPQHF. The CDR3 coding sequence is TGTGCCAGCAGTCCTACCGTGGGAGATAGCAATCAGCCCCAGCATTTT.